The clone carrying this TCR beta chain was observed many times. The data originate from a study of CD8+ T cells in alopecia areata. Study in general: Treated patients were given oral tofacitinib, which was dosed at 5 to 10 mg twice daily.

V dropped 5 bases and J dropped 0 bases, with 19 bases sitting between them. CDR3 length: 18 amino acids. Germline V lookup: CDR1 SGHVS, CDR2 FNYEAQ. Alopecia areata patients provided lesional scalp punch biopsies and peripheral blood, both collected for the study. Sorting separated CD4+ and CD8+ T cells out of PBMCs. The authors extracted RNA and reverse transcribed it into cDNA as the sequencing template. Assay: immunoSEQ multiplex PCR; the TCRdb copy retains only in-frame clones and omits some. This table has around 65,000 clones, 40% to 50% appearing once. This clonotype originated in a human donor with alopecia areata. The genes are TRBV7-6 and TRBJ1-4, with D unresolved. Sequencing was performed on CD8+ T cells sorted from blood, taken at week 0. The CDR3: CASSIRAASDATNEKLFF. The CDR3 DNA reads TGTGCCAGCAGCATTCGGGCGGCCTCGGATGCAACTAATGAAAAACTGTTTTTT.